These 26 T cell receptor beta chains came from one sample sequenced in a study of response to subunit inactivated influenza vaccine. In TCRdb, the RT-PCR reads were re-called with MiXCR into one record per CDR3 protein. Of around 490,000 distinct CDR3 sequences in the sample, 7.6% were seen once. Here the sequenced sample was PBMCs from blood, taken less than 30 months after vaccination. Every receptor here comes from a man in his fifties or sixties who received an inactivated influenza vaccine.

There are many counts of this clonotype. The chain uses TRBV7-9 and TRBJ2-7; 7 bases line up with TRBD1. There are 15 residues in the CDR3. With 1 base clipped from V and 6 bases from J, the junction kept 9 bases outside the gene matches. Germline V lookup: CDR1 SEHNR, CDR2 FQNEAQ (reference sequence). The CDR3 protein is CASSLVEGGMGEQYF. Here the CDR3 DNA reads TGTGCCAGCAGCTTAGTGGAAGGGGGCATGGGCGAGCAGTACTTC.

This clonotype has only a few counts. J is TRBJ2-7 and V is TRBV4-1; a possible D gene is TRBD1 (5 bases). This CDR3 comprises 14 residues. V was clipped by 4 bases and J by 3 bases, with 13 bases between them. Germline CDR1 MGHRA, CDR2 YSYEKL. The CDR3 loop reads CASSPYSGNYEQYF. CDR3 DNA: TGCGCCAGCAGCCCTTACTCAGGGAACTACGAGCAGTACTTC.

This clonotype occurred a few times. The chain carries TRBV5-1 and TRBJ1-4, with D possibly matching TRBD1 (6 bases). The length of the CDR3 is 15 residues. In germline, CDR1 is SGHRS, CDR2 YFSETQ. V was cut by 5 bases and J by 2 bases, with 13 bases left in between. CDR3 in DNA: TGCGCCAGCAGAGGAGGGGGGTCTACTAATGAAAAACTGTTTTTT. Its protein product is CASRGGGSTNEKLFF.

The chain recombines TRBV4-3 with TRBJ2-5; tentative D call: TRBD1 (5 bases). Trimming shortened V by 0 bases and J by 5 bases, and 16 bases separated the two germline ends. The CDR3 length is 16 residues. Germline CDR1 and CDR2: LGHNA and YSLEER. The CDR3 loop is CASSQDPPRGAETQYF. The CDR3 DNA sequence: TGCGCCAGCAGCCAAGACCCCCCTAGGGGTGCGGAGACCCAGTACTTC.

This clonotype appeared a few times. This chain uses TRBV5-1 with TRBJ2-2; 9 nucleotides agree with TRBD1. CDR1 and CDR2 (germline): SGHRS, YFSETQ. The CDR3 runs 15 residues. J was trimmed by 7 bases and V by 6 bases; bases with no gene match: 10. The CDR3 spells CASIVGDRGIGELFF. CDR3 nucleotide sequence: TGCGCCAGCATCGTTGGAGACAGGGGGATCGGGGAGCTGTTTTTT.

V and J are TRBV7-8 and TRBJ1-6; maybe TRBD1 (5 bases). The V gene lost 2 bases and the J gene lost 5 bases, with 10 bases spanning the gap. Germline loops: CDR1 SGHVS, CDR2 FQNEAQ. This CDR3 comprises 15 residues. The CDR3: CASSLQAGHNSPLHF. The CDR3 DNA reads as TGTGCCAGCAGCTTACAGGCAGGGCATAATTCACCCCTCCACTTT.

The chain links TRBV7-2 to TRBJ1-5; no clear D. V was trimmed by 1 base and J by 3 bases, leaving 10 bases between them. Germline CDR1 SGHTA, CDR2 FQGNSA. This CDR3 has 15 amino acids. CDR3 bases: TGTGCCAGCAGCTTAGGATCAGGACTCAATCAGCCCCAGCATTTT. Its translation is CASSLGSGLNQPQHF.

This clonotype was picked up a small number of times. A read error may produce the germline difference seen at one junction end. The CDR3 sequence: CASAGQGGSSNEQFF. The CDR3 DNA sequence: TGTGCCAGCGCCGGCCAGGGAGGATCCTCCAATGAGCAGTTCTTC. The chain employs TRBV7-3 and TRBJ2-1; D may be TRBD2 (6 bases). Germline CDR1 and CDR2: SGHTA and FQGTGA. This CDR3 comprises 15 residues.

This clonotype occurred many times. The V call is TRBV12-3 or TRBV12-4, the J call TRBJ2-3; D assignment may be TRBD1 or TRBD2 (5 bases each). The CDR3 runs to 15 residues. Trimming removed 1 base at V and 0 bases at J, with 8 bases between. The CDR3: CASSLVGPSTDTQYF. Here the CDR3 DNA reads TGTGCCAGCAGTTTAGTGGGACCCAGCACAGATACGCAGTATTTT.

The J gene is TRBJ1-6, the V gene TRBV12-3 or TRBV12-4, with no clear D. The CDR3 spans 13 residues. V was clipped by 5 bases and J by 7 bases, with 9 bases between them. CDR3 sequence (DNA): TGTGCCAGCAGTCTCCCGCCCAATTCACCCCTCCACTTT. Translating gives CASSLPPNSPLHF.

This clonotype has only a few counts. The chain couples TRBV28 to TRBJ2-7; D may be TRBD2 (7 bases). Trimming took 2 bases from V and 6 from J, leaving 14 bases between them. The CDR3 is made up of 14 amino acids. Germline assignment: CDR1 MDHEN and CDR2 SYDVKM. In DNA form, the CDR3 reads TGTGCCAGCAGTTTAGGGGCGGGGGCGATCGAGCAGTACTTC. Translating it yields CASSLGAGAIEQYF.

In its sample, this clonotype was seen a few times. The rearrangement joins TRBV20-1 to TRBJ2-4, with D tentatively TRBD2 (7 bases). V lost 4 bases and J lost 4, with 14 bases in between. The CDR3 extends over 14 amino acids. The germline V gene has CDR1 DFQATT and CDR2 SNEGSKA (reference sequence). The CDR3 protein is CSAIPQGGKNIQYF. The CDR3 DNA reads TGCAGTGCTATTCCACAGGGAGGGAAAAACATTCAGTACTTC.

Ten or more counts support this clonotype. DNA for the CDR3: TGTGCCAGCAGGGCAGGGGGCAGGCCGCAGTTCTTC. Amino acids: CASRAGGRPQFF. The V and J genes are TRBV28 and TRBJ2-1; TRBD1 matches at 8 bases. The germline V gene has CDR1 MDHEN and CDR2 SYDVKM. V lost 6 bases and J lost 12; bases outside the gene matches: 7. The CDR3 loop spans 12 amino acids.

This clonotype was observed a handful of times. The chain recombines TRBV3-1 with TRBJ2-7, with 8 positions matching TRBD2. Per the germline V gene, CDR1 is LGHDT and CDR2 is YNNKEL (reference sequence). The ends lost 3 bases at V and 6 bases at J; junction bases unmatched: 13. This CDR3 comprises 16 residues. The DNA of the CDR3 is TGTGCCAGCAGCCATACGGGGCTAAGCGGGAGAGGCGAGCAGTACTTC. Amino acids: CASSHTGLSGRGEQYF.

This clonotype has at least ten counts. The gene calls are TRBV25-1 and TRBJ2-1, with 8 bases aligning to TRBD1. The CDR3 runs to 15 residues. Per the germline V gene, CDR1 is MGHDK and CDR2 is SYGVNS. Trimming cost V 2 bases and J 6 bases; bases outside gene matches: 6. The CDR3 loop reads CASSETGGYLNEQFF. CDR3 DNA: TGTGCCAGCAGTGAAACAGGGGGTTACCTCAATGAGCAGTTCTTC.

In DNA, the CDR3 is TGTGCCAGCAGCGTAGATCTGGGGGCAGGGTATGGCTACACCTTC. Its protein product is CASSVDLGAGYGYTF. V usage is TRBV9 and J usage is TRBJ1-2; a weak D match, TRBD1 (6 bases). The germline gives CDR1 SGDLS, CDR2 YYNGEE. The CDR3 covers 15 residues. Trimming left V 0 bases short and J 5 bases short, with 14 bases between. Variable domain in full (rest from reference TRBV9 and TRBJ1-2): DSGVTQTPKHLITATGQRVTLRCSPRSGDLSVYWYQQSLDQGLQFLIQYYNGEERAKGNILERFSAQQFPDLHSELNLSSLELGDSALYFCASSVDLGAGYGYTFGSGTRLTVV.

This chain joins TRBV4-3 and TRBJ2-7; 7 bases line up with TRBD1. The germline V gene encodes CDR1 LGHNA and CDR2 YSLEER. V lost 4 bases and J lost 5; bases outside the gene matches: 5. The length of the CDR3 is 13 residues. CDR3 coding DNA: TGCGCCAGCAGCCGATACAGGGGCAACGAGCAGTACTTC. It is translated as CASSRYRGNEQYF.

This clonotype was detected a few times. This sequence joins TRBV29-1 and TRBJ2-3; D is possibly TRBD2 (6 bases). V was pared by 4 bases and J by 0 bases, with 17 bases between. The CDR3 has 16 amino acids. Germline-derived CDR1 and CDR2 are SQVTM and ANQGSEA. The CDR3 region is CSVGRDWYGSTDTQYF. CDR3 nucleotide sequence: TGCAGCGTTGGGCGGGATTGGTATGGGAGCACAGATACGCAGTATTTT.

This clonotype was observed many times. The chain links TRBV12-3 or TRBV12-4 to TRBJ1-5; a possible D gene is TRBD1 (6 bases). Trimming stripped 3 bases from V and 3 bases from J, with 12 bases between. There are 15 residues in the CDR3. In nucleotides, the CDR3 is TGTGCCAGCAGTTTCCGGGGGGCGGACAATCAGCCCCAGCATTTT. It codes for CASSFRGADNQPQHF.

This clonotype was observed a few times. This sequence joins TRBV29-1 and TRBJ1-3; D unclear. V lost 4 bases and J 3 bases, leaving 10 bases between the germline ends. This CDR3 has 13 residues. In germline, CDR1 is SQVTM, CDR2 ANQGSEA. The CDR3 loop reads CSVASMVGNTIYF. The CDR3, as DNA: TGCAGCGTTGCAAGCATGGTTGGAAACACCATATATTTT.

This clonotype was recorded a few times. This rearrangement joins TRBV28 to TRBJ2-1; 10 bases are shared with TRBD2. Unmatched junction bases numbered 8, after V lost 3 bases and J lost 3 bases. The germline CDR1 and CDR2 sequences are MDHEN and SYDVKM. The CDR3 runs to 17 residues. The CDR3 region is CASSFEASGRGYNEQFF. Written as DNA, the CDR3 is TGTGCCAGCAGTTTCGAGGCTAGCGGGAGAGGCTACAATGAGCAGTTCTTC.

The rearrangement joins TRBV25-1 to TRBJ2-1; possibly TRBD1 or TRBD2 for D (5 bases each). The CDR3 spans 17 residues. The ends were cut back, 1 base at V and 1 base at J, with 14 bases in the middle. CDR1 MGHDK and CDR2 SYGVNS come from the germline V gene. The CDR3 DNA sequence: TGTGCCAGCAGTGAATCTTGGGGCGGGCGTTCCTACAATGAGCAGTTCTTC. Translation: CASSESWGGRSYNEQFF. The full variable domain, with the rest looked up from reference TRBV25-1 and TRBJ2-1, is EADIYQTPRYLVIGTGKKITLECSQTMGHDKMYWYQQDPGMELHLIHYSYGVNSTEKGDLSSESTVSRIRTEHFPLTLESARPSHTSQYLCASSESWGGRSYNEQFFGPGTRLTVL.

V is TRBV12-3 or TRBV12-4 and J is TRBJ1-2; D is unclear. V was trimmed by 4 bases and J by 6 bases, leaving 12 bases between them. The CDR3 sequence is 13 residues long. CDR3: CASSSLLLDGYTF. The CDR3 DNA sequence: TGTGCCAGCAGTTCCTTACTGCTCGATGGCTACACCTTC.

The chain joins TRBV6-2 or TRBV6-3 to TRBJ2-2; TRBD2 aligns across 7 bases. Germline CDR1 MNHEY, CDR2 SVGEGT. J was trimmed by 2 bases and V by 8 bases; bases with no gene match: 2. The CDR3 sequence is 13 residues long. CDR3 sequence reads: CASCGRNTGELFF. The CDR3 DNA follows: TGTGCCAGCTGCGGGAGAAACACCGGGGAGCTGTTTTTT.

This clonotype was detected many times. V usage is TRBV5-6 and J usage is TRBJ1-1; the D is unclear. V was shortened by 4 bases and J by 1 base, with 11 bases between the two germline ends. This CDR3 contains 14 residues. Germline CDR1 and CDR2: SGHDT and YYEEEE. The CDR3, as DNA: TGTGCCAGCAGCCCCTTCTTTTCGAACACTGAAGCTTTCTTT. This sequence encodes CASSPFFSNTEAFF.

This clonotype was picked up a small number of times. This rearrangement joins TRBV19 to TRBJ2-3, with D perhaps given as TRBD1 or TRBD2 (6 bases each). CDR1 is LNHDA, CDR2 SQIVND, per germline (reference sequence). V was trimmed by 3 bases and J by 0 bases, leaving 28 bases between them. This CDR3 has 21 amino acids. The chain's CDR3 is CASSIRRRGARPRTSTDTQYF. The CDR3 DNA reads TGTGCCAGTAGTATTCGACGAAGGGGGGCAAGACCCCGTACTAGCACAGATACGCAGTATTTT.